A single sample is the source of the 3 T cell receptor beta chains below, sequenced in a study of metastatic and nonmetastatic thyroid tumors (TCRdb year 2020). No patient had received any treatment before thyroid surgery. The library was obtained by PCR. For sequencing, an Illumina HiSeq 4000 was employed. TCRdb trimmed public reads at Q25 via fastp, called clones via MiXCR and kept in-frame beta chains. The sample table shows 20,000 or so clones, and less than 15% are seen once. The biggest ten clones account for approximately 6.2% of the sample. The sample taken for sequencing was blood. These receptor sequences come from a male donor with papillary thyroid cancer or a benign thyroid nodule (not recorded which). Some clones in this sample may be carry-over from other donors' samples.

The sample holds many counts of this clone. The chain has TRBV9 and TRBJ2-1; 8 bases line up with TRBD2. This CDR3 has 12 amino acids. Trimming removed 3 bases from V and 9 bases from J; junction bases left unmatched: 2. Per germline, CDR1 SGDLS and CDR2 YYNGEE. This CDR3 is CASSGAGGEQFF. The CDR3 nucleotides read TGTGCCAGCAGCGGGGCGGGAGGTGAGCAGTTCTTC.

CDR3 protein: CASSTGQGWDEQFF. The CDR3 DNA sequence: TGTGCCAGCAGTACGGGACAGGGTTGGGATGAGCAGTTCTTC. The V gene is TRBV28, the J gene TRBJ2-1, with 9 bases identical to TRBD1. Trimming cost V 5 bases and J 8 bases; bases outside gene matches: 7. CDR3 length equals 14 residues. Germline V gene lookup returns CDR1 MDHEN and CDR2 SYDVKM.

The chain combines TRBV7-8 with TRBJ2-7, with D tentatively TRBD1 (6 bases). Germline CDR1 reads SGHVS; CDR2 reads FQNEAQ. The germline V and J ends were trimmed by 2 bases and 4 bases, with 15 bases remaining between them. This CDR3 is 15 amino acids long. DNA of the CDR3: TGTGCCAGCAGCTTAATGTGGCCAGGGGAATACGAGCAGTACTTC. Translating it yields CASSLMWPGEYEQYF.